This entry lists 31 T cell receptor beta chains sequenced from one sample in a study of technical replicates of blood from several donors. Method: immunoSEQ multiplex PCR; TCRdb's copy keeps in-frame clones and lacks some. The table has under 110,000 clones, nearly 96% seen once; the top ten hold approximately 0.2%. Sequenced: T cells isolated from PBMCs. These receptor sequences come from a human donor in good health.

The gene calls are TRBV9 and TRBJ1-1; no clear D gene. CDR3 length: 14 amino acids. Germline CDR1 and CDR2: SGDLS and YYNGEE. Trimming removed 2 bases at V and 1 base at J, with 9 bases between. This CDR3 is CASSVQNQNTEAFF. DNA for the CDR3: TGTGCCAGCAGCGTCCAGAACCAGAACACTGAAGCTTTCTTT.

The chain links TRBV5-1 to TRBJ2-7, with 7 nucleotides matching TRBD2. Germline CDR1 SGHRS, CDR2 YFSETQ. J gave up 6 bases and V 6 bases, and 3 bases lay outside the gene matches. The CDR3 totals 11 residues. The CDR3 loop is CASKTSTEQYF. The CDR3 nucleotides are TGCGCCAGCAAGACTAGCACCGAGCAGTACTTC. Full variable domain (rest looked up from reference TRBV5-1 and TRBJ2-7): KAGVTQTPRYLIKTRGQQVTLSCSPISGHRSVSWYQQTPGQGLQFLFEYFSETQRNKGNFPGRFSGRQFSNSRSEMNVSTLELGDSALYLCASKTSTEQYFGPGTRLTVT.

The chain carries TRBV7-6 and TRBJ2-7; TRBD1 agrees at 10 bases. There are 15 residues in the CDR3. Germline V gene lookup returns CDR1 SGHVS and CDR2 FNYEAQ. V was clipped by 5 bases and J by 4 bases; unmatched bases: 8. The CDR3 nucleotides read TGTGCCAGCAGCCCGTCGACAGGGGGCTCTTACGAGCAGTACTTC. Encoded protein: CASSPSTGGSYEQYF.

This clone was seen a single time. J is TRBJ2-3 and V is TRBV7-9; D is ambiguous. Germline CDR1 is SEHNR and CDR2 is FQNEAQ (reference sequence). The CDR3 loop spans 13 amino acids. The V and J ends lost 5 bases and 6 bases respectively, with 12 bases between them. The CDR3, as DNA: TGTGCCAGCAGCCTTGTGACGGAGGATACGCAGTATTTT. This gives the protein CASSLVTEDTQYF. Looking up the rest from reference TRBV7-9 and TRBJ2-3 gives the full variable domain: DTGVSQNPRHKITKRGQNVTFRCDPISEHNRLYWYRQTLGQGPEFLTYFQNEAQLEKSRLLSDRFSAERPKGSFSTLEIQRTEQGDSAMYLCASSLVTEDTQYFGPGTRLTVL.

The V call is TRBV7-9, the J call TRBJ2-1; possibly TRBD1 for D (5 bases). V was cut by 1 base and J by 7 bases, with 17 bases left in between. This CDR3 contains 16 residues. The germline CDR1 and CDR2 sequences are SEHNR and FQNEAQ (reference sequence). The CDR3 is CASSLGNRFPGNEQFF. The CDR3 DNA reads TGTGCCAGCAGCTTAGGGAACCGGTTCCCAGGGAATGAGCAGTTCTTC.

The chain combines TRBV5-1 with TRBJ2-3; TRBD1 agrees at 7 bases. Per the germline V gene, CDR1 is SGHRS and CDR2 is YFSETQ. The CDR3 contains 15 residues. V was clipped by 2 bases and J by 9 bases; unmatched bases: 12. CDR3 sequence reads: CASSLLDRSETTQYF. The CDR3 DNA reads TGCGCCAGCAGCTTATTGGACAGGTCAGAAACGACGCAGTATTTT.

The V and J genes are TRBV5-6 and TRBJ2-3; D is ambiguous. The germline gives CDR1 SGHDT, CDR2 YYEEEE. The CDR3 spans 15 residues. The ends were cut back, 4 bases at V and 6 bases at J, with 18 bases in the middle. The DNA of the CDR3 is TGTGCCAGCAGCCCCGGCGGTAGCTACACGGATACGCAGTATTTT. This encodes CASSPGGSYTDTQYF.

The chain links TRBV4-2 to TRBJ1-1; a possible D gene is TRBD1 (6 bases). Germline CDR1 LGHNA, CDR2 YNFKEQ. CDR3 length: 14 amino acids. Trimming shortened V by 0 bases and J by 12 bases, and 17 bases separated the two germline ends. The CDR3 is CASSQDLTTGWPFF. The CDR3 DNA sequence: TGTGCCAGCAGCCAAGATTTAACCACAGGGTGGCCTTTCTTT.

Here the CDR3 DNA reads TGTGCCAGCAGCAAGGAGGGATATGGCTACACCTTC. Its translation: CASSKEGYGYTF. The chain employs TRBV7-9 and TRBJ1-2; D ambiguous. The CDR3 contains 12 residues. V was pared by 5 bases and J by 5 bases, with 9 bases between. The germline gives CDR1 SEHNR, CDR2 FQNEAQ (reference sequence).

The chain links TRBV21-1 to TRBJ1-1. TRBV21-1 is shown as a pseudogene. There are 13 residues in the CDR3. The CDR3 sequence is CASSKSVSTEAFF. DNA of the CDR3: TGTGCCAGCAGCAAATCGGTGAGCACTGAAGCTTTCTTT.

The chain combines TRBV27 with TRBJ1-1, with D possibly TRBD1 on 6 matching bases. The CDR3 has 15 amino acids. Deletions cut 6 bases from V and 1 base from J, with 15 bases between. Germline lookup yields CDR1 MNHEY and CDR2 SMNVEV (reference sequence). CDR3 DNA sequence: TGTGCCAGCAGATTCGTGGGGGCTGGGAACACTGAAGCTTTCTTT. It codes for CASRFVGAGNTEAFF.

The V and J genes are TRBV5-1 and TRBJ2-1, with TRBD2 matching 10 bases. The CDR3 has 19 amino acids. With 1 base clipped from V and 2 bases from J, the junction kept 12 bases outside the gene matches. The germline V gene has CDR1 SGHRS and CDR2 YFSETQ. The CDR3 loop reads CASSLSSLVSGRAYNEQFF. Written as DNA, the CDR3 is TGCGCCAGCAGCTTGAGTTCCCTGGTAAGCGGGAGGGCCTACAATGAGCAGTTCTTC.

This chain uses TRBV7-9 with TRBJ2-2, with TRBD2 as a possible D gene (6 bases). Germline-derived CDR1 and CDR2 are SEHNR and FQNEAQ (reference sequence). The CDR3 has 16 residues. Trimming stripped 1 base from V and 6 bases from J, with 15 bases between. CDR3 DNA: TGTGCCAGCAGCTTAGGGGGGGTCCTGCGACCCGGGGAGCTGTTTTTT. Amino acids: CASSLGGVLRPGELFF.

This clone showed up just once. The J gene is TRBJ1-1, the V gene TRBV5-1; no clear D. Germline V lookup: CDR1 SGHRS, CDR2 YFSETQ. V was shortened by 3 bases and J by 6 bases, with 15 bases between the two germline ends. This CDR3 is built from 14 residues. The CDR3 DNA sequence: TGCGCCAGCAGCTCCTCGCTAGTGTCCCCTGAAGCTTTCTTT. This encodes CASSSSLVSPEAFF.

This chain uses TRBV10-3 with TRBJ2-1; D not certain. Trimming cost V 3 bases and J 2 bases, with 14 bases left between them. Per germline, CDR1 ENHRY and CDR2 SYGVKD. The CDR3 runs to 16 residues. As DNA, the CDR3 is TGTGCCATCAGTGACGAGCTTATTCCACCCTACAATGAGCAGTTCTTC. Amino acid sequence: CAISDELIPPYNEQFF.

This chain joins TRBV6-6 and TRBJ1-1; tentatively, D is TRBD1 (6 bases). From germline, CDR1 is MNHNY and CDR2 SVGAGI (reference sequence). CDR3 length: 15 amino acids. The V gene lost 4 bases and the J gene lost 1 base, with 13 bases spanning the gap. The DNA of the CDR3 is TGTGCCAGCAGTTCGCCGACAGGACAGAACACTGAAGCTTTCTTT. Protein product: CASSSPTGQNTEAFF.

The chain uses TRBV29-1 and TRBJ1-1; D perhaps matches TRBD1 (5 bases). This CDR3 contains 15 residues. Germline lookup yields CDR1 SQVTM and CDR2 ANQGSEA. Trimming stripped 0 bases from V and 1 base from J, with 12 bases between. The CDR3, as DNA: TGCAGCGTTGAAGACTCGGGACTCCAGAACACTGAAGCTTTCTTT. It is translated as CSVEDSGLQNTEAFF.

This clone came up once. The chain couples TRBV13 to TRBJ2-7, with D possibly TRBD2 on 7 matching bases. This CDR3 has 15 residues. The ends were cut back, 2 bases at V and 3 bases at J, with 14 bases in the middle. Germline V gives CDR1 PRHDT, CDR2 FYEKMQ (reference sequence). CDR3 nucleotide sequence: TGTGCCAGCAGCTTATCTCCGGGGGGCTTCTACGAGCAGTACTTC. Protein product: CASSLSPGGFYEQYF. The full variable domain, completed using reference TRBV13 and TRBJ2-7, is AAGVIQSPRHLIKEKRETATLKCYPIPRHDTVYWYQQGPGQDPQFLISFYEKMQSDKGSIPDRFSAQQFSDYHSELNMSSLELGDSALYFCASSLSPGGFYEQYFGPGTRLTVT.

The chain employs TRBV5-6 and TRBJ2-7; D is ambiguous. Trimming removed 4 bases at V and 3 bases at J, with 8 bases between. The germline CDR1 and CDR2 sequences are SGHDT and YYEEEE. This CDR3 is 12 amino acids long. The DNA of the CDR3 is TGTGCCAGCAGCCGATACTACTACGAGCAGTACTTC. It yields the protein CASSRYYYEQYF.

This chain connects TRBV11-2 to TRBJ2-3; 9 bases fit TRBD1. The CDR3 contains 16 residues. The V and J ends lost 3 bases and 2 bases, in that order; junction bases with no gene match: 6. The germline V gene has CDR1 SGHAT and CDR2 FQNNGV. The DNA for the CDR3 is TGTGCCAGCAGCTTGGACAGGGGCGTAAACACAGATACGCAGTATTTT. Protein sequence: CASSLDRGVNTDTQYF.

This clone showed up just once. The chain employs TRBV19 and TRBJ2-1; maybe TRBD1 (6 bases). Trimming took off 4 bases at V and 0 bases at J, with 10 bases between the two ends. The CDR3 covers 15 residues. Per germline, CDR1 LNHDA and CDR2 SQIVND (reference sequence). The CDR3 DNA reads as TGTGCCAGTAGTACAGACAGGATCTCCTACAATGAGCAGTTCTTC. It is translated as CASSTDRISYNEQFF.

The rearrangement joins TRBV2 to TRBJ2-1, with TRBD2 matching over 9 bases. There are 16 residues in the CDR3. Trimming took 2 bases from V and 0 from J; bases not matched to a gene: 2. CDR1 is SNHLY, CDR2 FYNNEI, per germline. CDR3 in DNA: TGTGCCAGCAGTGAATTAGCGGGAGACTCCTACAATGAGCAGTTCTTC. Protein: CASSELAGDSYNEQFF.

The genes are TRBV7-3 and TRBJ2-5, with 7 bases fitting TRBD2. Germline lookup yields CDR1 SGHTA and CDR2 FQGTGA. There are 13 residues in the CDR3. V shed 2 bases, J shed 5 bases, and the junction held 2 bases outside the gene matches. CDR3 sequence reads: CASSLGRAETQYF. CDR3 DNA: TGTGCCAGCAGCTTAGGGAGGGCGGAGACCCAGTACTTC.

The chain couples TRBV6-5 to TRBJ1-4; D possibly corresponds to TRBD1 (6 bases). Germline loops: CDR1 MNHEY, CDR2 SVGAGI. This CDR3 region has 14 residues. V was trimmed by 6 bases and J by 6 bases, leaving 14 bases between them. CDR3 sequence (DNA): TGTGCCAGCAGACAGGGTTCCTGGTATGAAAAACTGTTTTTT. Its translation: CASRQGSWYEKLFF.

This chain links TRBV18 with TRBJ2-2; 13 bases are a match to TRBD2. Germline V gene sequence: CDR1 KGHSH, CDR2 LQKENI. This CDR3 region has 18 residues. V gave up 6 bases and J gave up 2 bases; unmatched junction bases: 9. The CDR3 DNA reads as TGTGCCAGCTCCCTACCTGGACTAGCGGGGGCAAACACCGGGGAGCTGTTTTTT. Amino acids: CASSLPGLAGANTGELFF.

The gene calls are TRBV6-1 and TRBJ1-5, with TRBD1 as a possible D gene (6 bases). The length of the CDR3 is 15 residues. The V and J ends lost 6 bases and 5 bases respectively, with 17 bases between them. Looked up from germline, CDR1 is MNHNS and CDR2 is SASEGT. The CDR3, as DNA: TGTGCCAGCAGGGCAGGACAGTCCTCGGATCAGCCCCAGCATTTT. Translating gives CASRAGQSSDQPQHF.

This chain connects TRBV19 to TRBJ2-7, with a possible D match to TRBD1 (5 bases). The CDR3 has 14 amino acids. Trimming pared 3 bases from V and 0 bases from J, leaving 9 bases between. CDR1 is LNHDA and CDR2 is SQIVND in the germline V gene (reference sequence). The CDR3 sequence is CASSMGQLSYEQYF. The CDR3 DNA sequence: TGTGCCAGTAGTATGGGGCAGCTCTCCTACGAGCAGTACTTC. The entire variable domain, with the rest obtained from reference TRBV19 and TRBJ2-7, is as follows: DGGITQSPKYLFRKEGQNVTLSCEQNLNHDAMYWYRQDPGQGLRLIYYSQIVNDFQKGDIAEGYSVSREKKESFPLTVTSAQKNPTAFYLCASSMGQLSYEQYFGPGTRLTVT.

The chain couples TRBV28 to TRBJ2-3; 10 bases are a match to TRBD2. Per the germline V gene, CDR1 is MDHEN and CDR2 is SYDVKM. The V segment lost 7 bases and the J segment 0 bases; nucleotides outside the gene matches: 1. CDR3 length: 14 residues. The CDR3 region has the DNA TGTGCCAGCATGACTAGCGGGAGCACAGATACGCAGTATTTT. This gives the protein CASMTSGSTDTQYF.

The chain employs TRBV28 and TRBJ1-2, with 7 bases that match TRBD1. The ends lost 2 bases at V and 5 bases at J; junction bases unmatched: 14. Germline lookup yields CDR1 MDHEN and CDR2 SYDVKM. CDR3 length: 17 residues. CDR3 region: CASSLGNTGTAAYGYTF. The CDR3 bases are TGTGCCAGCAGTTTAGGCAACACGGGGACAGCTGCTTATGGCTACACCTTC.

The chain employs TRBV5-1 and TRBJ2-5; TRBD2 might be the D (5 bases). This CDR3 spans 13 amino acids. CDR1 is SGHRS and CDR2 is YFSETQ in the germline V gene. The ends were cut back, 1 base at V and 9 bases at J, with 13 bases in the middle. CDR3 in amino acids: CASSLREAGAQYF. CDR3 coding DNA: TGCGCCAGCAGCTTGAGGGAAGCCGGGGCCCAGTACTTC.

The chain combines TRBV18 with TRBJ1-2, with D hard to call. CDR1 and CDR2 from the germline V gene are KGHSH and LQKENI. V was trimmed by 2 bases and J by 2 bases, leaving 15 bases between them. The CDR3 is 16 residues long. CDR3 sequence: CASSPRTSRLNYGYTF. The CDR3 DNA is TGTGCCAGCTCACCAAGAACTAGTCGGCTGAACTATGGCTACACCTTC.